This T cell receptor beta chain was sequenced for a study of cytomegalovirus exposure and HLA in healthy donors. The germline V gene has CDR1 KGHSH and CDR2 LQKENI. After removal of 3 bases from V and 1 base from J, the junction contained 1 base not matched to a gene. The CDR3 has 15 residues. Assay used: immunoSEQ multiplex PCR; TCRdb lists only in-frame clones, some missing. The sample has approximately 65,000 clones, about 94% seen once. V is TRBV18 and J is TRBJ2-7; TRBD2 agrees at 12 bases. This receptor was identified in a woman aged 18-30 years in good health and CMV-seronegative. Sequencing was done on a sample of PBMCs. This chain's CDR3 is CASSPGLAGSYEQYF. CDR3 nucleotide sequence: TGTGCCAGCTCACCCGGACTAGCGGGGTCCTACGAGCAGTACTTC.